One and the same sample provided the 26 T cell receptor beta chains below, sequenced in a study of shared clonotypes between healthy human individuals. Only in-frame clones appear in the TCRdb table, and some are missing; sequencing was by immunoSEQ multiplex PCR. This sample has hundreds of thousands of clones, with approximately 79% found just once. The material sequenced was memory CD4+ T cells sorted from blood. The subset was: CD45RA-negative fraction. The source is a woman younger than 45 in good health.

This clone showed up just once. The chain uses TRBV5-4 and TRBJ2-5; 9 nucleotides line up with TRBD1. The CDR3 is 14 residues long. Germline CDR1 and CDR2: SGHNT and YYREEE (reference sequence). Trimming took 4 bases from V and 5 from J; bases not matched to a gene: 6. In DNA, the CDR3 is TGTGCCAGCAGCCGGGACAGGGAGGCTGAGACCCAGTACTTC. This codes for CASSRDREAETQYF.

This chain connects TRBV30 to TRBJ1-1; D might be TRBD1 (6 bases). The CDR3 length is 13 residues. The V gene lost 7 bases and the J gene lost 1 base, with 13 bases spanning the gap. Germline CDR1 is GTSNPN and CDR2 is SVGIG (reference sequence). The CDR3 reads CASYRGRNTEAFF. In DNA, the CDR3 is TGTGCCTCGTATAGGGGGAGGAACACTGAAGCTTTCTTT.

The chain employs TRBV19 and TRBJ1-1, with 7 bases fitting TRBD1. This CDR3 contains 17 residues. V gave up 7 bases and J gave up 11 bases; unmatched junction bases: 25. CDR1 is LNHDA and CDR2 is SQIVND in the germline V gene (reference sequence). The CDR3 DNA follows: TGTGCCAGTACCCCGATACAACAGGGGCTACCTCTTCGAAGGGCTTTCTTT. The encoded protein is CASTPIQQGLPLRRAFF. Full variable domain (remainder filled in from reference TRBV19 and TRBJ1-1): DGGITQSPKYLFRKEGQNVTLSCEQNLNHDAMYWYRQDPGQGLRLIYYSQIVNDFQKGDIAEGYSVSREKKESFPLTVTSAQKNPTAFYLCASTPIQQGLPLRRAFFGQGTRLTVV.

The rearrangement uses TRBV30 and TRBJ2-5; no clear D gene. The J call may be incorrect, as the DNA end agrees better with TRBJ2-7. This CDR3 spans 13 amino acids. Germline-derived CDR1 and CDR2 are GTSNPN and SVGIG (reference sequence). The DNA of the CDR3 is TGTGCCTGGAGTGTAGGGTCAGCCTACGAGCAGTACTTC. Translation gives CAWSVGSAYEQYF.

Only a few counts were recorded for this clone. The sample has other DNA sequences that encode this CDR3 too. V is TRBV5-1 and J is TRBJ2-1, with TRBD2 matching 7 bases. The V and J ends lost 2 bases and 4 bases, in that order; junction bases with no gene match: 6. The CDR3 is made up of 15 amino acids. The V gene's germline CDR1 is SGHRS and CDR2 YFSETQ. CDR3 sequence reads: CASSFSSGAYNEQFF. The CDR3 coding sequence is TGCGCCAGCAGCTTTTCCAGCGGGGCATACAATGAGCAGTTCTTC. Full variable domain (remainder filled in from reference TRBV5-1 and TRBJ2-1): KAGVTQTPRYLIKTRGQQVTLSCSPISGHRSVSWYQQTPGQGLQFLFEYFSETQRNKGNFPGRFSGRQFSNSRSEMNVSTLELGDSALYLCASSFSSGAYNEQFFGPGTRLTVL.

J is TRBJ1-2 and V is TRBV18; D not resolved. The CDR3 sequence is 16 residues long. The V gene's germline CDR1 is KGHSH and CDR2 LQKENI. Trimming cost V 2 bases and J 4 bases, with 17 bases left between them. The CDR3 spells CASSPSERPFGYGYTF. The CDR3, as DNA: TGTGCCAGCTCACCATCGGAACGGCCCTTTGGCTATGGCTACACCTTC.

The rearrangement joins TRBV19 to TRBJ1-4; possibly TRBD1 for D (6 bases). This CDR3 spans 14 amino acids. V lost 5 bases to trimming and J lost 6 bases, with 13 bases between them. Germline CDR1 is LNHDA and CDR2 is SQIVND (reference sequence). The CDR3 here is CASSPQGFYEKLFF. CDR3 DNA: TGTGCCAGTAGTCCACAGGGTTTCTATGAAAAACTGTTTTTT.

A word on this clone: Other nucleotide sequences in the sample specify the same CDR3. The chain links TRBV18 to TRBJ2-1; 8 bases agree with TRBD1. Germline values: CDR1 KGHSH, CDR2 LQKENI. The ends lost 3 bases at V and 7 bases at J; junction bases unmatched: 2. The length of the CDR3 is 13 residues. The CDR3 is CASSPGQDNEQFF. In DNA, the CDR3 is TGTGCCAGCTCACCGGGACAGGATAATGAGCAGTTCTTC.

The J gene is TRBJ1-4, the V gene TRBV7-9; TRBD1 aligns across 7 bases. The CDR3 covers 15 residues. Trimming took 7 bases from V and 3 from J; bases not matched to a gene: 8. Per germline, CDR1 SEHNR and CDR2 FQNEAQ (reference sequence). CDR3 in amino acids: CASNQKGAANEKLFF. The CDR3 DNA sequence: TGTGCCAGCAACCAAAAGGGGGCAGCTAATGAAAAACTGTTTTTT.

The V gene is TRBV6-5, the J gene TRBJ2-5; D might be TRBD1 or TRBD2, each matching 5 bases. Trimming shortened V by 0 bases and J by 5 bases, and 10 bases separated the two germline ends. The germline gives CDR1 MNHEY, CDR2 SVGAGI. This CDR3 region has 14 residues. CDR3 bases: TGTGCCAGCAGTTACTCGGACACGGGGGAGACCCAGTACTTC. Amino acid sequence: CASSYSDTGETQYF.

This rearrangement joins TRBV15 to TRBJ2-7; 8 bases line up with TRBD1. This CDR3 spans 16 amino acids. The V gene's germline CDR1 is LNHNV and CDR2 YYDKDF (reference sequence). V shed 1 base, J shed 6 bases, and the junction held 11 bases outside the gene matches. The chain's CDR3 is CATSRGQGARRGEQYF. DNA of the CDR3: TGTGCCACCAGCAGAGGGCAGGGGGCAAGACGAGGCGAGCAGTACTTC.

The chain has TRBV6-5 and TRBJ2-1, with 11 bases that match TRBD2. V dropped 6 bases and J dropped 4; count of bases not matched to a gene: 5. The CDR3 spans 15 residues. The V gene's germline CDR1 is MNHEY and CDR2 SVGAGI. CDR3 amino acids: CASRKLAGAYNEQFF. The CDR3, as DNA: TGTGCCAGCAGAAAACTAGCGGGAGCATACAATGAGCAGTTCTTC.

The chain recombines TRBV5-1 with TRBJ2-3; D possibly corresponds to TRBD2 (6 bases). Trimming took off 1 base at V and 4 bases at J, with 13 bases between the two ends. The CDR3 length is 15 residues. Germline CDR1 is SGHRS and CDR2 is YFSETQ. Written as DNA, the CDR3 is TGCGCCAGCAGCTTGAATACGGGAGAATCAGATACGCAGTATTTT. It is translated as CASSLNTGESDTQYF.

The chain carries TRBV19 and TRBJ2-5; possibly TRBD1 for D (6 bases). The CDR3 length is 13 residues. Deletions cut 8 bases from V and 2 bases from J, with 12 bases between. The germline V gene encodes CDR1 LNHDA and CDR2 SQIVND (reference sequence). CDR3 nucleotide sequence: TGTGCCAGTGCAGGGGCCCGACAAGAGACCCAGTACTTC. Translation: CASAGARQETQYF. Variable domain in full (rest from reference TRBV19 and TRBJ2-5): DGGITQSPKYLFRKEGQNVTLSCEQNLNHDAMYWYRQDPGQGLRLIYYSQIVNDFQKGDIAEGYSVSREKKESFPLTVTSAQKNPTAFYLCASAGARQETQYFGPGTRLLVL.

This clone was counted many times. The J gene is TRBJ2-7, the V gene TRBV7-3; 8 bases match TRBD2. Germline V gene data show CDR1 as SGHTA and CDR2 as FQGTGA. V was pared by 2 bases and J by 1 base, with 4 bases of the junction left unmatched. The CDR3 runs to 15 residues. This CDR3 is CASSLLAGSSYEQYF. CDR3 in DNA: TGTGCCAGCAGCTTATTAGCGGGATCTTCCTACGAGCAGTACTTC. The variable domain in full, completed from reference TRBV7-3 and TRBJ2-7, reads GAGVSQTPSNKVTEKGKYVELRCDPISGHTALYWYRQSLGQGPEFLIYFQGTGAADDSGLPNDRFFAVRPEGSVSTLKIQRTERGDSAVYLCASSLLAGSSYEQYFGPGTRLTVT.

V is TRBV5-6 and J is TRBJ2-2; TRBD1 agrees at 11 bases. The CDR3 is 15 amino acids. The V gene's germline CDR1 is SGHDT and CDR2 YYEEEE. V was pared by 4 bases and J by 4 bases, with 3 bases of the junction left unmatched. CDR3 coding DNA: TGTGCCAGCAGCCGGACAGGGGGCCTCACCGGGGAGCTGTTTTTT. Protein sequence: CASSRTGGLTGELFF. Full variable domain (rest looked up from reference TRBV5-6 and TRBJ2-2): DAGVTQSPTHLIKTRGQQVTLRCSPKSGHDTVSWYQQALGQGPQFIFQYYEEEERQRGNFPDRFSGHQFPNYSSELNVNALLLGDSALYLCASSRTGGLTGELFFGEGSRLTVL.

The J gene is TRBJ2-7, the V gene TRBV29-1; 9 nucleotides match TRBD1. The CDR3 has 16 residues. V gave up 1 base and J gave up 7 bases; unmatched junction bases: 14. Germline V gives CDR1 SQVTM, CDR2 ANQGSEA. The DNA of the CDR3 is TGCAGCGTTGAAGGCTCTGCGGGACAGGGAGGTTGGGAGCAGTACTTC. Translation: CSVEGSAGQGGWEQYF.

This clone was seen repeatedly, ten times or more. The chain links TRBV11-2 to TRBJ2-2; 7 nucleotides align to TRBD2. V shed 10 bases, J shed 0 bases, and the junction held 2 bases outside the gene matches. Germline assignment: CDR1 SGHAT and CDR2 FQNNGV. This CDR3 is 13 amino acids long. CDR3 sequence: CATGLSNTGELFF. CDR3 nucleotides: TGTGCCACGGGACTATCGAACACCGGGGAGCTGTTTTTT.

The CDR3 reads CAWSQTVNSNQPQHF. CDR3 DNA sequence: TGTGCCTGGAGTCAGACAGTTAATAGCAATCAGCCCCAGCATTTT. This rearrangement joins TRBV30 to TRBJ1-5; a weak D match, TRBD1 (5 bases). The germline V gene has CDR1 GTSNPN and CDR2 SVGIG (reference sequence). V lost 2 bases and J 0 bases, leaving 11 bases between the germline ends. The CDR3 runs to 15 residues.

The genes are TRBV5-1 and TRBJ1-2; D remains ambiguous. Trimming removed 4 bases at V and 8 bases at J, with 21 bases between. Germline V gives CDR1 SGHRS, CDR2 YFSETQ. This CDR3 region has 15 residues. The CDR3 reads CASSPDSRITGGYTF. The CDR3 DNA reads as TGCGCCAGCAGCCCCGATTCCCGGATAACGGGAGGCTACACCTTC.

The chain is built from TRBV7-9 and TRBJ2-5; no definite D call. V lost 6 bases, J lost 1 base, and 9 bases lay in between. Germline V gene data show CDR1 as SEHNR and CDR2 as FQNEAQ (reference sequence). CDR3 length: 13 residues. The CDR3 coding sequence is TGTGCCAGCAGTTTGCGCGGCCAAGAGACCCAGTACTTC. Its protein product is CASSLRGQETQYF.

In its sample, this clone was seen many times. The chain employs TRBV10-3 and TRBJ2-7, with 10 bases identical to TRBD2. The CDR3 is made up of 17 amino acids. V lost 11 bases, J lost 1 base, and 17 bases stayed unmatched. Germline CDR1 is ENHRY and CDR2 is SYGVKD. The CDR3 reads CAARPRAGGLTSYEQYF. For the CDR3, the DNA is TGTGCCGCGCGTCCACGAGCGGGAGGGCTTACTTCCTACGAGCAGTACTTC.

The rearrangement links TRBV4-1 to TRBJ2-3; no reliable D call. V shed 3 bases and J shed 8 bases, with 27 bases lying between them. Germline CDR1 is MGHRA and CDR2 is YSYEKL. The CDR3 is made up of 18 amino acids. The DNA of the CDR3 is TGCGCCAGCAGCCACAGATTACAGACGACTCCCGGGTTGGGTACGCAGTATTTT. Protein sequence: CASSHRLQTTPGLGTQYF.

J is TRBJ1-3 and V is TRBV19; D gene uncertain. The CDR3 spans 14 residues. The germline V and J ends were trimmed by 3 bases and 4 bases, with 10 bases remaining between them. Germline V lookup: CDR1 LNHDA, CDR2 SQIVND (reference sequence). CDR3 nucleotides: TGTGCCAGTAGTATGGCGGTAAGAGGAAACACCATATATTTT. Protein: CASSMAVRGNTIYF.

The V gene is TRBV19, the J gene TRBJ2-5; tentatively, D is TRBD2 (6 bases). This CDR3 spans 14 amino acids. V was pared by 3 bases and J by 8 bases, with 16 bases between. Germline lookup yields CDR1 LNHDA and CDR2 SQIVND (reference sequence). The CDR3, as DNA: TGTGCCAGTAGTATGGACGGTGGGGGGACTACCCAGTACTTC. The encoded protein is CASSMDGGGTTQYF.

This chain uses TRBV7-2 with TRBJ2-7; D is unresolved. The germline V gene has CDR1 SGHTA and CDR2 FQGNSA. This CDR3 has 13 residues. The germline V and J ends were trimmed by 1 base and 6 bases, with 10 bases remaining between them. The CDR3 sequence: CASSLDPGGEQYF. The DNA for the CDR3 is TGTGCCAGCAGCTTAGATCCCGGCGGCGAGCAGTACTTC.